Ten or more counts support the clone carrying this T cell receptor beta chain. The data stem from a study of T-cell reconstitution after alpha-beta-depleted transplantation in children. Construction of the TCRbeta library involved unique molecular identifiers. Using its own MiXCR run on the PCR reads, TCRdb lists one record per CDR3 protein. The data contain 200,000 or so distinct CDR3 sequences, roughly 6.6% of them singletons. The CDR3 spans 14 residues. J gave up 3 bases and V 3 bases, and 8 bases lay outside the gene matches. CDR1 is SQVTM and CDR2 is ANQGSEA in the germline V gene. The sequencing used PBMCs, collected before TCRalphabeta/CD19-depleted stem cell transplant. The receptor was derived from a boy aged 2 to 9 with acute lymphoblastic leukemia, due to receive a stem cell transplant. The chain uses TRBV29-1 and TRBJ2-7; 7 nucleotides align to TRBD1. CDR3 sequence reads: CSVEVPGQNYEQYF. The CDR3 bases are TGCAGCGTTGAGGTACCGGGACAGAACTACGAGCAGTACTTC.